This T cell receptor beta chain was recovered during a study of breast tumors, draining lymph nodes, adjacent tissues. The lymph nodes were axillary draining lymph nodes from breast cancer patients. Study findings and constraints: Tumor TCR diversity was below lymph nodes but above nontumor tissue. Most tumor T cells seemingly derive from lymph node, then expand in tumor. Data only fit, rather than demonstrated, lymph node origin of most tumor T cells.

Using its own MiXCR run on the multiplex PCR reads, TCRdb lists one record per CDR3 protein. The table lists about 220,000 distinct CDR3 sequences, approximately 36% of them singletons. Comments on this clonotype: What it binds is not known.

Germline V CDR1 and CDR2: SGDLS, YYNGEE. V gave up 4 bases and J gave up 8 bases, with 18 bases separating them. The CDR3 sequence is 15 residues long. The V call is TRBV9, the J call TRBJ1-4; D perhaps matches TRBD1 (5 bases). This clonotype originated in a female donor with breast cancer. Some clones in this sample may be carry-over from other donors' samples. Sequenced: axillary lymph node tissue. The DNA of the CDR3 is TGTGCCAGCAGCCCTAGCGGGACGGGGCAGGAAAAACTGTTTTTT. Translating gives CASSPSGTGQEKLFF. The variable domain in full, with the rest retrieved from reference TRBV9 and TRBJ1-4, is DSGVTQTPKHLITATGQRVTLRCSPRSGDLSVYWYQQSLDQGLQFLIQYYNGEERAKGNILERFSAQQFPDLHSELNLSSLELGDSALYFCASSPSGTGQEKLFFGSGTQLSVL.